This TCR beta chain originates from a study of control samples from healthy donors and cancer patients. Assay: immunoSEQ multiplex PCR; the TCRdb copy retains only in-frame clones and omits some. The profile shows 150,000 to 200,000 clones, around 88% of them singletons. Germline lookup yields CDR1 SGHTA and CDR2 FQGTGA. This CDR3 spans 17 amino acids. V was pared by 5 bases and J by 2 bases, with 11 bases of the junction left unmatched. Sequencing was carried out using blood. The chain joins TRBV7-3 to TRBJ2-2; 7 bases map to TRBD1. This TCR derives from a man in his late teens or twenties in good health. The CDR3 DNA sequence: TGTGCCAGCAGCCCGAGAGGAACAGGGGAAAACACCGGGGAGCTGTTTTTT. The encoded protein is CASSPRGTGENTGELFF.